These T cell receptor beta chains were read from a single sample in a study of control samples from healthy donors and cancer patients. Sequencing was performed with immunoSEQ multiplex PCR; in TCRdb, only in-frame clones are kept and a portion is missing. Of about 70,000 clones listed, more than 75% are singletons. Sequenced: PBMCs. The receptors were gathered from a woman between 45 and 65 years old with lung cancer. CDR3s include the opening cysteine and the closing phenylalanine or tryptophan. A D gene is named only where the DNA matches it firmly. Rows may omit the clone size; those that give it use once, few, many or a size class.

clone_size,j_call,v_call,cdr3_length,d_call,cdr3_nt,cdr3_aa
-,TRBJ1-1,TRBV28,13,-,TGTGCCAGCAGGCGTACCCAGAACACTGAAGCTTTCTTT,CASRRTQNTEAFF
-,TRBJ1-1,TRBV28,13,-,TGTGCCAGCAGTTTGGACGGGTACACTGAAGCTTTCTTT,CASSLDGYTEAFF
-,TRBJ1-3,TRBV6-5,13,-,TGTGCCAGCAGTCTTCCAGGAGGAAACACCATATATTTT,CASSLPGGNTIYF
-,TRBJ2-7,TRBV7-2,16,TRBD2,TGTGCCAGCAGCTTTAGCGGGGGGGCCACCTACTACGAGCAGTACTTC,CASSFSGGATYYEQYF
-,TRBJ1-4,TRBV7-2,14,TRBD1,TGTGCCAGCAGCCGTCCGGGACAGGGTGAAAAACTGTTTTTT,CASSRPGQGEKLFF
-,TRBJ1-1,TRBV28,13,-,TGTGCCAGCAGTCCCCAGCTATTAGCGGGAGGGGGCTTT,CASSPQLLAGGGF
-,TRBJ1-3,TRBV5-6,15,-,TGTGCCAGCAGCACTACCCGGGGCAGGGAATACACCATATATTTT,CASSTTRGREYTIYF
-,TRBJ2-7,TRBV14,16,-,TGTGCCAGCAGCCCGGGATCTTGGACAGTTAACTACGAGCAGTACTTC,CASSPGSWTVNYEQYF
-,TRBJ1-1,TRBV7-9,14,-,TGTGCCAGCAGCTCCACAGGGTTGGGTACTGAAGCTTTCTTT,CASSSTGLGTEAFF
-,TRBJ1-4,TRBV28,16,-,TGTGCCAGCAGTCCAATGGTGCTCCGGGCTAATGAAAAACTGTTTTTT,CASSPMVLRANEKLFF
-,TRBJ1-1,TRBV18,13,-,TGTGCCAGCTCATCCGTACAGGGTAATGAAGCTTTCTTT,CASSSVQGNEAFF
-,TRBJ1-3,TRBV21-1,16,-,TGTGCCAGCAGCAAGGGGCAACAGATTACTGGAAACACCATATATTTT,CASSKGQQITGNTIYF
-,TRBJ2-5,TRBV30,17,-,TGTGCCTGGAGTGGAATGGGGGGGGCACGATTTCAAGGGACCCAGTACTTC,CAWSGMGGARFQGTQYF
few,TRBJ1-4,TRBV5-4,15,-,TGTGCCAGCAGCTTGGCCGGTCCGGGTGAGGAAAAACTGTTTTTT,CASSLAGPGEEKLFF
-,TRBJ1-2,TRBV3-1/TRBV3-2,15,-,TGTGCCAGCAGCCAAGATATCGACAGCCACTATGGCTACACCTTC,CASSQDIDSHYGYTF
-,TRBJ2-1,TRBV10-1,16,TRBD2,TGCGCCAGCAGTGAGTCGAGCGGGGGCACCTACAATGAGCAGTTCTTC,CASSESSGGTYNEQFF
-,TRBJ2-7,TRBV5-1,13,TRBD1,TGCGCCAGCAGCGTCCCACAGGGGTCCGAGCAGTACTTC,CASSVPQGSEQYF
-,TRBJ2-7,TRBV11-2,14,-,TGTGCCAGCAGCTTCTGGGGGACAATGTACGAGCAGTACTTC,CASSFWGTMYEQYF